This is a list of T cell receptor beta chains from one sample in a study of blood T cell repertoires in COVID-19. Produced via immunoSEQ multiplex PCR; TCRdb's table is partial and in-frame only. The sample lists about 220,000 clones; 84% were seen once. The sample taken for sequencing was peripheral blood. These receptors originate from a man aged 25 to 45 with active or convalescent COVID-19. Each CDR3 is given with its conserved first and last residue. The order of the fields is clone size, V gene, J gene, D gene, CDR3 protein, CDR3 DNA. A D gene is named only where the DNA matches it firmly. Clone size appears in some rows only: once, few, many, or a class for an expanded clone.

clone size: .
V gene: TRBV6-1
J gene: TRBJ1-1
D gene: .
CDR3 protein: CASSSSTSTGRAFF
CDR3 DNA: TGTGCCAGCAGTTCCTCCACATCCACAGGTCGAGCTTTCTTT

clone size: .
V gene: TRBV24-1
J gene: TRBJ2-7
D gene: TRBD1
CDR3 protein: CATAPGQGAHEQYF
CDR3 DNA: TGTGCCACCGCGCCGGGACAGGGGGCCCACGAGCAGTACTTC

clone size: .
V gene: TRBV21-1
J gene: TRBJ1-6
D gene: .
CDR3 protein: CASSKGGGSYNSPLHF
CDR3 DNA: TGTGCCAGCAGCAAAGGAGGGGGCTCCTATAATTCACCCCTCCACTTT

clone size: .
V gene: TRBV7-2
J gene: TRBJ2-3
D gene: .
CDR3 protein: CASSRDLINTDTQYF
CDR3 DNA: TGTGCCAGCAGCCGGGACTTGATTAACACAGATACGCAGTATTTT

clone size: .
V gene: TRBV6-6
J gene: TRBJ2-3
D gene: TRBD1
CDR3 protein: CASSRGQGETDTQYF
CDR3 DNA: TGTGCCAGCAGCCGAGGACAGGGTGAAACAGATACGCAGTATTTT

clone size: .
V gene: TRBV12-3/TRBV12-4
J gene: TRBJ1-1
D gene: .
CDR3 protein: CASSLVRNTEAFF
CDR3 DNA: TGTGCCAGCAGTTTGGTGCGGAACACTGAAGCTTTCTTT

clone size: once
V gene: TRBV28
J gene: TRBJ1-1
D gene: .
CDR3 protein: CASSPSTDGSTVGAFF
CDR3 DNA: TGTGCCAGCAGTCCCTCGACGGATGGGTCCACAGTCGGAGCTTTCTTT

clone size: .
V gene: TRBV7-2
J gene: TRBJ2-3
D gene: .
CDR3 protein: CASSLRGFVTDTQYF
CDR3 DNA: TGTGCCAGCAGCTTACGGGGGTTTGTCACAGATACGCAGTATTTT

clone size: .
V gene: TRBV7-9
J gene: TRBJ2-3
D gene: .
CDR3 protein: CASSLSGTDTQYF
CDR3 DNA: TGTGCCAGCAGCTTATCCGGCACAGATACGCAGTATTTT

clone size: once
V gene: TRBV28
J gene: TRBJ1-1
D gene: .
CDR3 protein: CASSFEGVTEAFF
CDR3 DNA: TGTGCCAGCAGTTTTGAAGGGGTTACTGAAGCTTTCTTT

clone size: .
V gene: TRBV28
J gene: TRBJ2-1
D gene: .
CDR3 protein: CAAAGSYNEQFF
CDR3 DNA: TGTGCCGCTGCGGGGTCCTACAATGAGCAGTTCTTC

clone size: .
V gene: TRBV4-3
J gene: TRBJ2-4
D gene: .
CDR3 protein: CASSQDGTDLNIQYF
CDR3 DNA: TGCGCCAGCAGCCAAGATGGGACTGATTTAAACATTCAGTACTTC

clone size: .
V gene: TRBV6-6
J gene: TRBJ1-1
D gene: .
CDR3 protein: CASRSKQGTEAFF
CDR3 DNA: TGTGCCAGCAGGTCTAAACAGGGCACTGAAGCTTTCTTT

clone size: .
V gene: TRBV27
J gene: TRBJ2-5
D gene: TRBD1
CDR3 protein: CASSLRGGQGAETQYF
CDR3 DNA: TGTGCCAGCAGTTTAAGGGGAGGACAGGGGGCAGAGACCCAGTACTTC

clone size: .
V gene: TRBV5-1
J gene: TRBJ1-1
D gene: .
CDR3 protein: CASSLVAGVKGTEAFF
CDR3 DNA: TGCGCCAGCAGCTTGGTGGCGGGGGTGAAGGGGACTGAAGCTTTCTTT

clone size: .
V gene: TRBV27
J gene: TRBJ2-2
D gene: .
CDR3 protein: CASSLWTEMNTGELFF
CDR3 DNA: TGTGCCAGCAGTTTGTGGACAGAAATGAACACCGGGGAGCTGTTTTTT

clone size: .
V gene: TRBV7-9
J gene: TRBJ1-6
D gene: .
CDR3 protein: CASSSSGVFSPLHF
CDR3 DNA: TGTGCCAGCAGCTCTTCGGGGGTTTTCTCACCCCTCCACTTT

clone size: .
V gene: TRBV30
J gene: TRBJ1-4
D gene: .
CDR3 protein: CAWSPITGANEKLFF
CDR3 DNA: TGTGCCTGGAGCCCCATAACAGGTGCTAATGAAAAACTGTTTTTT

clone size: .
V gene: TRBV19
J gene: TRBJ1-2
D gene: .
CDR3 protein: CASSMGGQINYGYTF
CDR3 DNA: TGTGCCAGTAGTATGGGCGGACAGATAAACTATGGCTACACCTTC

clone size: .
V gene: TRBV19
J gene: TRBJ1-5
D gene: TRBD1
CDR3 protein: CAVPGGLNQPQHF
CDR3 DNA: TGTGCCGTACCAGGGGGACTCAATCAGCCCCAGCATTTT

clone size: .
V gene: TRBV7-2
J gene: TRBJ2-1
D gene: TRBD2
CDR3 protein: CASRPAGDEQFF
CDR3 DNA: TGTGCCAGCAGACCAGCGGGAGATGAGCAGTTCTTC

clone size: few
V gene: TRBV18
J gene: TRBJ1-2
D gene: .
CDR3 protein: CASSPDSNYGYTF
CDR3 DNA: TGTGCCAGCTCACCGGACAGCAACTATGGCTACACCTTC

clone size: once
V gene: TRBV6-6
J gene: TRBJ1-2
D gene: TRBD1
CDR3 protein: CATQDRGTNYGYTF
CDR3 DNA: TGTGCCACCCAGGACAGGGGAACTAACTATGGCTACACCTTC

clone size: .
V gene: TRBV3-1/TRBV3-2
J gene: TRBJ1-1
D gene: .
CDR3 protein: CASSQGAGAFF
CDR3 DNA: TGTGCCAGCAGCCAAGGGGCGGGAGCTTTCTTT

clone size: .
V gene: TRBV13
J gene: TRBJ2-1
D gene: .
CDR3 protein: CASSLGGQAASSYNEQFF
CDR3 DNA: TGTGCCAGCAGCTTAGGGGGCCAAGCGGCCTCTTCCTACAATGAGCAGTTCTTC

clone size: .
V gene: TRBV9
J gene: TRBJ1-4
D gene: .
CDR3 protein: CASSVGGGSTNEKLFF
CDR3 DNA: TGTGCCAGCAGCGTAGGTGGAGGGTCAACTAATGAAAAACTGTTTTTT

clone size: .
V gene: TRBV12-3/TRBV12-4
J gene: TRBJ2-1
D gene: .
CDR3 protein: CASSQGSGEQFF
CDR3 DNA: TGTGCCAGCAGTCAAGGTTCGGGTGAGCAGTTCTTC

clone size: .
V gene: TRBV27
J gene: TRBJ2-7
D gene: .
CDR3 protein: CASSFWGHEQYF
CDR3 DNA: TGTGCCAGCAGTTTTTGGGGCCACGAGCAGTACTTC

clone size: .
V gene: TRBV7-2
J gene: TRBJ2-5
D gene: .
CDR3 protein: CASSLARQETQYF
CDR3 DNA: TGTGCCAGCAGCTTAGCCAGGCAAGAGACCCAGTACTTC

clone size: .
V gene: TRBV29-1
J gene: TRBJ1-3
D gene: .
CDR3 protein: CSVARDRGGNTIYF
CDR3 DNA: TGCAGCGTTGCTAGAGACCGGGGGGGAAACACCATATATTTT